The present entry profiles one T cell receptor beta chain with its context. Its antigen remains undetermined. No clone much larger than this one lies a single base away; base qualities are absent. The library came from 5' RACE. Sequencing took place on an Illumina HiSeq 2500. A second PCR of about 7 to 12 cycles was run with a J-beta primer mix and a sample-barcoded 5' primer. A template-switch 5' adaptor carrying 12 random nucleotides introduced a unique molecular identifier onto each TCR beta cDNA molecule. At least 2.5 million CDR3-containing paired-end reads were obtained from each sample. First-strand cDNA was synthesized from all RNA with the Mint cDNA synthesis kit, primed by a TRBC-specific oligonucleotide. All cDNA was treated with uracil-DNA glycosylase and then went through a first 18-cycle PCR with the universal primers M1SS and BC2_uni_R. Turning to the authors' computational methods: For normalization, 1 million high-quality reads, each with a distinct molecular identifier, were randomly selected from each sample. Reads sharing molecular identifiers were discarded rather than binned into consensus sequences. MiTCR, run with a Q25 quality threshold and the strictest error-elimination algorithm, handled CDR3 identification, clonotype clustering and error correction. A nonparametric unseen species model with Euler transformation was used to estimate a lower bound on total TCR beta diversity. TCRdb handled the public reads itself, with Q25 trimming in fastp and clone calling in MiXCR, and kept productive beta chains. Rows with a matching CDR3 protein are joined into one entry that keeps the most common DNA and genes. The V and J calls reflect TCRdb's pipeline rather than the authors' work. Recorded for this sample are about 730,000 distinct CDR3 sequences; around 46% of them occurred a single time. The leading ten clones occupy under 25% of the sample.

The CDR3 has 15 amino acids, counting the end cysteine and phenylalanine. Kept here is only the CDR3 DNA, which spans 45 bases and is read in frame from base 1. Compared with germline, V lacks 2 bases and J lacks 7 bases; bases without a gene match: 8. CDR1 is given as SNHLY and CDR2 as FYNNEI, both from the germline V gene. The donors were around 39 Caucasian individuals from Russia, aged roughly 6 to 100 years, who were systemically healthy. Each donor gave about 9.8 milliliters of peripheral blood, drawn into EDTA-treated Vacutainer tubes. Ficoll-Paque density-gradient centrifugation was used to isolate PBMCs, with at least 6.5 million per sample. Trizol reagent was used to extract total RNA from PBMCs, with at least 5 micrograms per sample. For every donor, flow cytometry on a PBMC aliquot measured the percentage of naive CD45RAhigh/CD27high T cells. The data derive from a study of blood T cells in healthy people across ages (dated by TCRdb to between 2014 and 2017). Concerning the study at large: In model experiments, roughly one uniquely barcoded TCR beta cDNA molecule per two T cells was captured by template switching. To track age-related changes in TCR beta repertoire diversity, the study relied on deep sequencing normalized with unique cDNA molecular identifiers. Four age groups were formed from the donors: young (average approximately 15 years), middle-aged (approximately 39), aged (around 62) and long-lived (about 80). To avoid experimental bias, donors of different ages were randomly spread across the sequencing lanes. Using the same blood draw, the study looked at two additional independent replicas of 1 million unique cDNA reads for two donors, one aged 18 to 30 and the other aged 80 or older. On the study overall, not on this receptor specifically: Observed TCR beta diversity per million T cells fell roughly linearly with age, and a significant reduction was already apparent by age around 36. Estimates of total diversity based on one million sequenced T cells were considered lower bounds and underestimates. Observed TCR beta diversity correlated strongly with the percentage of naive T cells measured by flow cytometry. Compared with the aged group, more naive CD4+ T cells, fewer expanded clones and increased TCR diversity were shown by the long-lived group, suggesting age selection. Because the CMV infection status of the donors was unknown, age-related changes in expanded clonotypes may potentially have been confounded. Because profiling used bulk unsorted PBMCs, naive and antigen-experienced compartments could not be compared conclusively.

The chain was built from TRBV2 and TRBJ1-5, and 7 bases in between align with TRBD1. Input material: blood. The TCR was taken from a woman aged 60-75 years in good health. The CDR3 loop reads CASSEKGAVHQPQHF. In nucleotides, the sequence is TGTGCCAGCAGTGAAAAGGGGGCGGTGCACCAGCCCCAGCATTTT.